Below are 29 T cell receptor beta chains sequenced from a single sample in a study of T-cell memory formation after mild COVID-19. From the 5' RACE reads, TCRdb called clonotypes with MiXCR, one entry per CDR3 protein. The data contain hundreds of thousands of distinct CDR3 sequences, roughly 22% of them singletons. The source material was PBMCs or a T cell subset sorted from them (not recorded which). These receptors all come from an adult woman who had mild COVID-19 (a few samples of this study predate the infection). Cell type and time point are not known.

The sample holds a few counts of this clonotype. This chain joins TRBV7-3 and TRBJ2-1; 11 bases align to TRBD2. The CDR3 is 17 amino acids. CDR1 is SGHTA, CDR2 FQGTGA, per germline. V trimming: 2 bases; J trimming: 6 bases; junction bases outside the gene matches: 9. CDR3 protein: CASSLQTLAGGPNEQFF. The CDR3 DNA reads TGTGCCAGCAGCTTACAGACTCTAGCGGGGGGCCCCAATGAGCAGTTCTTC.

CDR3 sequence reads: CASSAGGRETQYF. CDR3 sequence (DNA): TGTGCCAGCAGTGCGGGGGGTCGGGAGACCCAGTACTTC. This sequence joins TRBV2 and TRBJ2-5, with 7 bases matching TRBD2. J gave up 5 bases and V 4 bases, and 4 bases lay outside the gene matches. The CDR3 length is 13 residues. The germline gives CDR1 SNHLY, CDR2 FYNNEI.

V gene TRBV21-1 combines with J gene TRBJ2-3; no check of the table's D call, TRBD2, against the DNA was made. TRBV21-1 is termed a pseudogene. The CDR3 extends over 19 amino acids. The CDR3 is CASSSTPAGTSGGTDTQYF. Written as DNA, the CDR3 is TGTGCCAGCAGCTCAACCCCAGCCGGGACTAGCGGGGGCACAGATACGCAGTATTTT.

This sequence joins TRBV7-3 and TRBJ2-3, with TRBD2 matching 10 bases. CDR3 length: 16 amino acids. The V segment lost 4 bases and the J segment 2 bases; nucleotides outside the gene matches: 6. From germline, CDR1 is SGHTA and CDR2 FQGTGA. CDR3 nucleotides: TGTGCCAGCAGCTCCGTTAGCGGGAGGAACACAGATACGCAGTATTTT. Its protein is CASSSVSGRNTDTQYF.

CDR3 protein: CASSFGQPNSPLHF. CDR3 bases: TGTGCCAGCAGCTTCGGACAGCCCAATTCACCCCTCCACTTT. V and J are TRBV7-9 and TRBJ1-6; D perhaps matches TRBD1 (6 bases). This CDR3 spans 14 amino acids. The germline V gene encodes CDR1 SEHNR and CDR2 FQNEAQ (reference sequence). V was cut by 3 bases and J by 7 bases, with 10 bases left in between.

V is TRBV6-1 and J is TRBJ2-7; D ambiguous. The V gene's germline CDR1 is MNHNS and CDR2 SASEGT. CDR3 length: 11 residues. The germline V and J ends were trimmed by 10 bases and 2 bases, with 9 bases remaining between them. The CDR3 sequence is CATREAYEQYF. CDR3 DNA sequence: TGTGCCACTCGCGAGGCCTACGAGCAGTACTTC.

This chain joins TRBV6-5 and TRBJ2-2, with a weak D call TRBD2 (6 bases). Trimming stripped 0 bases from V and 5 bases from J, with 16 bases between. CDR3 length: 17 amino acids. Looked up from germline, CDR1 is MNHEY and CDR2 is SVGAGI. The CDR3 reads CASSYSFGQAGTGELFF. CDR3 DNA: TGTGCCAGCAGTTACTCCTTCGGGCAGGCGGGGACCGGGGAGCTGTTTTTT.

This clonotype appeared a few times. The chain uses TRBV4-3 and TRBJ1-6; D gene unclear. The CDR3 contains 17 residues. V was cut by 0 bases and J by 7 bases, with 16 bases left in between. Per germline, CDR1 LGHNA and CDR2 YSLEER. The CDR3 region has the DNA TGCGCCAGCAGCCAAGATGTTCCGGGTGCATCAAATTCACCCCTCCACTTT. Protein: CASSQDVPGASNSPLHF.

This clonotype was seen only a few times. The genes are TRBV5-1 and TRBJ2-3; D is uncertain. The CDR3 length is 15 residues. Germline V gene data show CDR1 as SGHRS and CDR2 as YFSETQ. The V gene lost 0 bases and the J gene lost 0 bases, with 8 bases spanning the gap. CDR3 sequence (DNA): TGCGCCAGCAGCTTGGACAGTACTAGCACAGATACGCAGTATTTT. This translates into CASSLDSTSTDTQYF.

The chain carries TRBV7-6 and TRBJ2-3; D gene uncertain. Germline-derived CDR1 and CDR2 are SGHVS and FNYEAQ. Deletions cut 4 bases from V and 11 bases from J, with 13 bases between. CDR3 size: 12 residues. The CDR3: CASSSMSRLQYF. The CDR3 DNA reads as TGTGCCAGCAGCTCAATGAGCCGATTGCAGTATTTT.

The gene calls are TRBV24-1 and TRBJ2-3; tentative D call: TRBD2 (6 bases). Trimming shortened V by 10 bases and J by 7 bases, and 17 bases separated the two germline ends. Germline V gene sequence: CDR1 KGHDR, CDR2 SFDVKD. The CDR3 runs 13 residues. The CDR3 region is CATLEGPGYTQYF. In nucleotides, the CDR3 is TGTGCCACTTTGGAGGGGCCGGGATATACGCAGTATTTT.

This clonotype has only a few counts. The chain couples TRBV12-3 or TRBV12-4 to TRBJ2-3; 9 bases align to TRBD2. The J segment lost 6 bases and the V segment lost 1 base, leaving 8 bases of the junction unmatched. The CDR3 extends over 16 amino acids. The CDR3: CASSLDSSGATDTQYF. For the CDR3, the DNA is TGTGCCAGCAGTTTAGATTCTAGCGGGGCAACGGATACGCAGTATTTT.

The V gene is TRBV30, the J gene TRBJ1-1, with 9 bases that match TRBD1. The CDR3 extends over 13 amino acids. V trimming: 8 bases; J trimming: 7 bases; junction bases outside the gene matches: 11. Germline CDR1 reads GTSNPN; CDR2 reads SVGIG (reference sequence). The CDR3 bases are TGTGCCAGGGGACAGGGCCCCATGGGTGAAGCTTTCTTT. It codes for CARGQGPMGEAFF.

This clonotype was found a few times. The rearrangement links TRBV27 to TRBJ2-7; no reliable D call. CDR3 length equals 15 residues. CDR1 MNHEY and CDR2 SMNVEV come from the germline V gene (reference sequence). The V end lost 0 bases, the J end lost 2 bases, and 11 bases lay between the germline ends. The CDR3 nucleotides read TGTGCCAGCAGTTTATCGTACCGCGGTACCTACGAGCAGTACTTC. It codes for CASSLSYRGTYEQYF.

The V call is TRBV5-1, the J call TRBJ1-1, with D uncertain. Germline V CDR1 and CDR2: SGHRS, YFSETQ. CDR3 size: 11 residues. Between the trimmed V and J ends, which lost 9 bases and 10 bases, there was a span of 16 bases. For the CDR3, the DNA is TGCGCCACCGCGCCCCTTGATCGAGCTTTCTTT. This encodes CATAPLDRAFF.

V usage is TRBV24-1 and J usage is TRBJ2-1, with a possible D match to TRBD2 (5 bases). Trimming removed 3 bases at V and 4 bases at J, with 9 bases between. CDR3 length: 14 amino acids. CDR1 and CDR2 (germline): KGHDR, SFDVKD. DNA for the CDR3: TGTGCCACCAGTGATCACGGGATGTACAATGAGCAGTTCTTC. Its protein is CATSDHGMYNEQFF.

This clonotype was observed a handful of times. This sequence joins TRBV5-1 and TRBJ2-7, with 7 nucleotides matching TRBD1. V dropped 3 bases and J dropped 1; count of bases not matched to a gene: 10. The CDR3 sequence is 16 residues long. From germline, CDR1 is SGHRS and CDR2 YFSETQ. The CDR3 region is CASSWAETGISYEQYF. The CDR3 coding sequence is TGCGCCAGCAGCTGGGCCGAGACAGGGATTTCCTACGAGCAGTACTTC.

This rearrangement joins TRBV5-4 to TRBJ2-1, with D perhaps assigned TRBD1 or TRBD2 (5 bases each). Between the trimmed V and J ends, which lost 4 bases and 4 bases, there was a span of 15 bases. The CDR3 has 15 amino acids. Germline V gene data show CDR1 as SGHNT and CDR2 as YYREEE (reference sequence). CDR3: CASSQRGRGYNEQFF. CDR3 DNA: TGTGCCAGCAGCCAACGGGGCCGAGGATACAATGAGCAGTTCTTC.

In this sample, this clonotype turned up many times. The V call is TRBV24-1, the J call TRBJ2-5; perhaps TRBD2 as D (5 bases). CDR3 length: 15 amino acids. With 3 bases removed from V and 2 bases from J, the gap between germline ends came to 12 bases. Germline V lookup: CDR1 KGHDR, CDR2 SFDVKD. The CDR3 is CATSDRWERQETQYF. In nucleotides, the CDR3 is TGTGCCACCAGTGATCGATGGGAGAGACAAGAGACCCAGTACTTC.

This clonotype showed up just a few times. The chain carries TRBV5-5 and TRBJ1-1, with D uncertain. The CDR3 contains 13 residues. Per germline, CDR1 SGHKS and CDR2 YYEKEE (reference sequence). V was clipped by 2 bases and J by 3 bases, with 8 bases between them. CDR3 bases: TGTGCCAGCAGCTTTTCAGTAGACACTGAAGCTTTCTTT. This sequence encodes CASSFSVDTEAFF.

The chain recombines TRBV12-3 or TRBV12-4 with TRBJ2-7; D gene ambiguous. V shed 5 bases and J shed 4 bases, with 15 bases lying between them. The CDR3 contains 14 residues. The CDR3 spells CASSDFPALYEQYF. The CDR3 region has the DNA TGTGCCAGCAGTGATTTTCCAGCCCTGTACGAGCAGTACTTC.

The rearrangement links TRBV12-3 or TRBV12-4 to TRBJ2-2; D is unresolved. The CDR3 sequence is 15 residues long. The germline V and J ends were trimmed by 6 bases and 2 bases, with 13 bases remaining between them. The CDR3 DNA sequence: TGTGCCAGCAGACCAGGACGACGCAACACCGGGGAGCTGTTTTTT. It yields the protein CASRPGRRNTGELFF.

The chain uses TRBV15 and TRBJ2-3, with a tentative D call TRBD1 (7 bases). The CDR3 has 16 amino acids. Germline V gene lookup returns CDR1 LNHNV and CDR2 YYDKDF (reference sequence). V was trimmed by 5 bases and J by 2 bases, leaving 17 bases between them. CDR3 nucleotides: TGTGCCACCAGCCAGGGCAGGGGGGCCTCCACAGATACGCAGTATTTT. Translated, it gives CATSQGRGASTDTQYF.

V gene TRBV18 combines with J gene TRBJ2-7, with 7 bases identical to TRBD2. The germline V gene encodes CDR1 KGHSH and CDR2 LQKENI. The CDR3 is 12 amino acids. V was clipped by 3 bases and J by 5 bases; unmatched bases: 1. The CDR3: CASSPGGDEQYF. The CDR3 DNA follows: TGTGCCAGCTCACCGGGAGGGGACGAGCAGTACTTC.

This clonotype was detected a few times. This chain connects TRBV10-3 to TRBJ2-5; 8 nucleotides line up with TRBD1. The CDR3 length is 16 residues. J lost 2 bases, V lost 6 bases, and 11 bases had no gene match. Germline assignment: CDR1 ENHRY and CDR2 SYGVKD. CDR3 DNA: TGTGCCATCAGGAGTCCAGGGGGCCAGGGACAAGAGACCCAGTACTTC. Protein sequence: CAIRSPGGQGQETQYF.

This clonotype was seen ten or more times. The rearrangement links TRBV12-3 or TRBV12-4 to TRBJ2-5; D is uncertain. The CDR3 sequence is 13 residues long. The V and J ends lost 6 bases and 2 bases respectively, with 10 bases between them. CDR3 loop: CASSFSGQETQYF. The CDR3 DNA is TGTGCCAGCAGCTTTTCGGGTCAAGAGACCCAGTACTTC.

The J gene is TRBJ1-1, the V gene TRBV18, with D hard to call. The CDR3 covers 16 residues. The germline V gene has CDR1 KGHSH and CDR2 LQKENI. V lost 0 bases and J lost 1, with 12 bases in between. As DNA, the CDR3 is TGTGCCAGCTCACCACCGATGGGTCAACCGAACACTGAAGCTTTCTTT. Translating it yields CASSPPMGQPNTEAFF.

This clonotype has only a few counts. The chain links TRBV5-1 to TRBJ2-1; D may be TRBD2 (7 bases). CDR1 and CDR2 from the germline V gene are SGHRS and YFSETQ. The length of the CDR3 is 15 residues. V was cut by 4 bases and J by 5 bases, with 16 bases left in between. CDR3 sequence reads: CASSVLGGLDNEQFF. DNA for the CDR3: TGCGCCAGCAGCGTCCTCGGGGGGCTGGACAATGAGCAGTTCTTC. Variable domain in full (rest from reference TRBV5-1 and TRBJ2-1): KAGVTQTPRYLIKTRGQQVTLSCSPISGHRSVSWYQQTPGQGLQFLFEYFSETQRNKGNFPGRFSGRQFSNSRSEMNVSTLELGDSALYLCASSVLGGLDNEQFFGPGTRLTVL.

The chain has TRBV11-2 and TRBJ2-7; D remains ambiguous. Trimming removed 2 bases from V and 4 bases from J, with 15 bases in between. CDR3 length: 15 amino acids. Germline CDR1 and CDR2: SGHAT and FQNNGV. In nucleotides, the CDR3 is TGTGCCAGCAGCTTACCCCATGGCACAGTATACGAGCAGTACTTC. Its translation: CASSLPHGTVYEQYF.